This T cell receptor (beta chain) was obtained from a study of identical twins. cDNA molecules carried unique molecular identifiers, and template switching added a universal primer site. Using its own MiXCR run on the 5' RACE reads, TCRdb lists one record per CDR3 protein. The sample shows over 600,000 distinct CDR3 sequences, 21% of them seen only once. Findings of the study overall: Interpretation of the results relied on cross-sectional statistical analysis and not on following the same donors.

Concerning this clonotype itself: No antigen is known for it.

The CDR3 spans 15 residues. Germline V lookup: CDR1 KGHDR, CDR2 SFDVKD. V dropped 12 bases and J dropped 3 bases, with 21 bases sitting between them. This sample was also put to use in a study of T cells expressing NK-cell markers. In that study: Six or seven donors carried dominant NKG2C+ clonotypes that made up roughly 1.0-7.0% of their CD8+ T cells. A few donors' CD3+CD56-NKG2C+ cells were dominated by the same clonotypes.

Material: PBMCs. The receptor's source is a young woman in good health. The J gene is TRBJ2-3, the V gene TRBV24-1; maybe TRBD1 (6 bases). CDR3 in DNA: TGTGCCTCTTCTCGCATGGGGGCTAGTACAGATACGCAGTATTTT. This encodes CASSRMGASTDTQYF.